This record concerns one TCR beta chain sequence. The sample comes from a study of blood T cell repertoires in COVID-19. Across the study: In each case, the material was cDNA or gDNA derived from T cells, B-cell-depleted T cells, or PBMCs.

Germline CDR1 and CDR2: MNHEY and SVGAGI. After removal of 3 bases from V and 2 bases from J, the junction contained 5 bases not matched to a gene. CDR3 length: 16 residues. The repertoire was sequenced with immunoSEQ multiplex PCR; TCRdb's copy has only in-frame clones and lacks some. The sample carries around 300,000 clones, around 89% recorded once. This receptor was taken from a woman aged 50 to 60 with active or convalescent COVID-19. Sequencing was done on a sample of peripheral blood. The rearrangement links TRBV6-5 to TRBJ2-7; the match to TRBD2 covers 12 bases. CDR3 sequence reads: CASSYETSGSPYEQYF. DNA of the CDR3: TGTGCCAGCAGTTATGAGACTAGCGGGAGTCCCTACGAGCAGTACTTC.